This T cell receptor beta chain was documented in a study of cytomegalovirus exposure and HLA in healthy donors. This clone has only a few counts. The target antigen is unknown. General observations from the study: Some TCR beta chains (164 of them) were listed as cytomegalovirus-associated.

Only in-frame clones appear in the TCRdb table, and some are missing; sequencing was by immunoSEQ multiplex PCR. Of about 360,000 clones in the sample, approximately 90% are singletons; the top ten hold 0.83%. Germline values: CDR1 SGHNT, CDR2 YYREEE (reference sequence). V lost 5 bases, J lost 7 bases, and 9 bases lay in between. This CDR3 contains 12 residues. The donors were part of the validation cohort, which consisted of 120 subjects and was separate from the first cohort of several hundred subjects. The receptor's source is a woman between 18 and 30 years old in good health and CMV-seronegative. The source material was PBMCs. This chain joins TRBV5-4 and TRBJ1-4; D remains ambiguous. The CDR3 sequence: CASSGSGEKLFF. The CDR3 nucleotides are TGTGCCAGCAGTGGTTCGGGTGAAAAACTGTTTTTT.